Presented here are 12 T cell receptor beta chains from one specimen sequenced in a study of T cells in Graves' hyperthyroidism and ophthalmopathy. RNA transcripts yielded amplified TCR beta CDR3 regions. Researchers ran a first-round RT-PCR on the TCR CDR3 using the HTBI primer set. Using its own MiXCR run on the multiplex PCR reads, TCRdb lists one record per CDR3 protein. The data show about 400,000 distinct CDR3 sequences, with roughly 25% seen just once and over 70% held by the top ten. Sequencing was done on a sample of blood. The receptors here all came from a man aged 50-60 years with Graves' hyperthyroidism.

The chain links TRBV7-8 to TRBJ2-1; 11 bases line up with TRBD2. The CDR3 loop spans 15 amino acids. With 3 bases clipped from V and 4 bases from J, the junction kept 2 bases outside the gene matches. Per the germline V gene, CDR1 is SGHVS and CDR2 is FQNEAQ. The chain's CDR3 is CASSFTSGRYNEQFF. CDR3 sequence (DNA): TGTGCCAGCAGCTTCACTAGCGGGAGATACAATGAGCAGTTCTTC.

The chain links TRBV27 to TRBJ2-1, with TRBD1 as a possible D gene (7 bases). CDR3 length: 16 residues. CDR1 and CDR2 from the germline V gene are MNHEY and SMNVEV (reference sequence). The ends were cut back, 1 base at V and 5 bases at J, with 15 bases in the middle. The CDR3 is CASSLWGDSRDNEQFF. CDR3 sequence (DNA): TGTGCCAGCAGTTTATGGGGGGACAGCAGAGACAATGAGCAGTTCTTC.

This clonotype was picked up many times. The V call is TRBV3-1, the J call TRBJ2-1; the match to TRBD2 covers 9 bases. The CDR3 consists of 15 residues. Germline loops: CDR1 LGHDT, CDR2 YNNKEL (reference sequence). Germline trimming cut 3 bases from V and 6 bases from J; bases unmatched to any gene: 6. Written as DNA, the CDR3 is TGTGCCAGCAGCCATATAGCGGGAGCGGTCAATGAGCAGTTCTTC. Amino acids: CASSHIAGAVNEQFF.

The chain joins TRBV28 to TRBJ1-4; D remains unclear. Looked up from germline, CDR1 is MDHEN and CDR2 is SYDVKM. The CDR3 contains 14 residues. The V end was cut by 5 bases, the J end by 2 bases, with 9 bases between. DNA for the CDR3: TGTGCCAGCAGTCCTCCCGGGACTAATGAAAAACTGTTTTTT. Protein sequence: CASSPPGTNEKLFF.

In its sample, this clonotype was seen a few times. The chain couples TRBV24-1 to TRBJ2-3, with no clear D. Trimming shortened V by 1 base and J by 10 bases, and 8 bases separated the two germline ends. Per the germline V gene, CDR1 is KGHDR and CDR2 is SFDVKD. The CDR3 spans 12 residues. The CDR3 DNA is TGTGCCACCAGTGATTTACACGCTGCGCAGTATTTT. It specifies CATSDLHAAQYF.

This clonotype occurred many times. The chain carries TRBV11-2 and TRBJ2-7, with 11 nucleotides matching TRBD2. CDR3 length: 15 amino acids. Germline CDR1 and CDR2: SGHAT and FQNNGV. V dropped 5 bases and J dropped 1; count of bases not matched to a gene: 4. This chain's CDR3 is CASSVTSGSSYEQYF. The DNA of the CDR3 is TGTGCCAGCAGCGTAACTAGCGGGAGTTCCTACGAGCAGTACTTC.

This clonotype has just a few counts. This rearrangement joins TRBV15 to TRBJ1-1; no clear D. With 2 bases removed from V and 4 bases from J, the gap between germline ends came to 5 bases. CDR1 LNHNV and CDR2 YYDKDF come from the germline V gene (reference sequence). The CDR3 loop spans 12 amino acids. The CDR3 protein is CATSRQGTEAFF. For the CDR3, the DNA is TGTGCCACCAGCAGACAAGGCACTGAAGCTTTCTTT.

This chain uses TRBV19 with TRBJ2-7, with D tentatively TRBD1 or TRBD2 (5 bases each). Deletions cut 5 bases from V and 2 bases from J, with 10 bases between. The CDR3 is 13 amino acids. Germline values: CDR1 LNHDA, CDR2 SQIVND (reference sequence). CDR3: CASSWGPTYEQYF. The DNA for the CDR3 is TGTGCCAGTAGTTGGGGACCTACCTACGAGCAGTACTTC.

This clonotype showed up just a few times. The chain joins TRBV20-1 to TRBJ1-5; TRBD1 matches at 8 bases. V lost 6 bases and J lost 4; bases outside the gene matches: 8. Germline CDR1 reads DFQATT; CDR2 reads SNEGSKA (reference sequence). The CDR3 contains 14 residues. CDR3: CSATGTGGNQPQHF. The CDR3 bases are TGCAGTGCCACCGGAACAGGGGGGAATCAGCCCCAGCATTTT.

CDR3: CASRITGGRGVEAFF. The CDR3 bases are TGTGCCAGCAGGATTACAGGGGGTCGCGGGGTCGAAGCTTTCTTT. This chain links TRBV28 with TRBJ1-1, with 8 nucleotides matching TRBD1. The V and J ends lost 6 bases and 8 bases, in that order; junction bases with no gene match: 14. The germline CDR1 and CDR2 sequences are MDHEN and SYDVKM. The CDR3 length is 15 residues.

A note on this clonotype: Relative to the germline gene, one junction end is altered; a read error may explain this. This chain joins TRBV5-1 and TRBJ2-3; tentatively, D is TRBD1 (6 bases). In germline, CDR1 is SGHRS, CDR2 YFSETQ. The CDR3 extends over 13 amino acids. The CDR3 DNA follows: TGTGCCAGCACCCAGGGGCGAGCAGATACGCAGTATTTT. It is translated as CASTQGRADTQYF. Based on the CDR3 plus reference TRBV5-1 and TRBJ2-3, the full variable domain is KAGVTQTPRYLIKTRGQQVTLSCSPISGHRSVSWYQQTPGQGLQFLFEYFSETQRNKGNFPGRFSGRQFSNSRSEMNVSTLELGDSALYLCASTQGRADTQYFGPGTRLTVL.

V and J are TRBV7-9 and TRBJ2-5, with 7 bases identical to TRBD2. This CDR3 is built from 14 residues. Losses at the gene ends were 5 bases for V and 5 bases for J; bases not matched to a gene: 8. Germline V gene data show CDR1 as SEHNR and CDR2 as FQNEAQ (reference sequence). The CDR3 bases are TGTGCCAGCAGCCCCCGCGACGGGAGGGAGACCCAGTACTTC. The encoded protein is CASSPRDGRETQYF.